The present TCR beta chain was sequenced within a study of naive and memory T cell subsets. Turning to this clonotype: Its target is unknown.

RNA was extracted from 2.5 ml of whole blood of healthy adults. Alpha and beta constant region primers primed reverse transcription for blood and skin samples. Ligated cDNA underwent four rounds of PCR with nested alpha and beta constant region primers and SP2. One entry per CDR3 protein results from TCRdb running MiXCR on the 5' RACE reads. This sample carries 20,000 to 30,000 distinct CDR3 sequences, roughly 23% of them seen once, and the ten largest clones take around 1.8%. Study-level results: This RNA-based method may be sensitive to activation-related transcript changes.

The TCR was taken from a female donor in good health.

The CDR3 DNA sequence: TGTGCCGGATCAGGAGGGAGTTATGGCTACACCTTC. It codes for CAGSGGSYGYTF. The V and J genes are TRBV10-3 and TRBJ1-2; D call uncertain. V was cut by 11 bases and J by 5 bases, with 15 bases left in between. Germline V gives CDR1 ENHRY, CDR2 SYGVKD. The CDR3 is made up of 12 amino acids.